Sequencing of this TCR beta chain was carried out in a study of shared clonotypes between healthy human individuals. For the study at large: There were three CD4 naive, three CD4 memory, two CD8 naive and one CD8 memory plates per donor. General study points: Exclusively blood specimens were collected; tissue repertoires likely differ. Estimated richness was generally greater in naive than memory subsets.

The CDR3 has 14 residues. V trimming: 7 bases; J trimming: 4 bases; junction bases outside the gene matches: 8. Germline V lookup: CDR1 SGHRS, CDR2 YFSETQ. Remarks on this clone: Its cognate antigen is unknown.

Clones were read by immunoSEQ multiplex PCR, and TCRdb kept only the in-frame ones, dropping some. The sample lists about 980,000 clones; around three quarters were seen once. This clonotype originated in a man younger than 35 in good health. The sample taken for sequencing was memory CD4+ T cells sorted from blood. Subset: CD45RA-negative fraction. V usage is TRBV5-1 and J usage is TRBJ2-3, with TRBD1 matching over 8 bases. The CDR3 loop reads CASADDRGADTQYF. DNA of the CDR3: TGCGCCAGCGCAGACGACAGGGGCGCAGATACGCAGTATTTT.